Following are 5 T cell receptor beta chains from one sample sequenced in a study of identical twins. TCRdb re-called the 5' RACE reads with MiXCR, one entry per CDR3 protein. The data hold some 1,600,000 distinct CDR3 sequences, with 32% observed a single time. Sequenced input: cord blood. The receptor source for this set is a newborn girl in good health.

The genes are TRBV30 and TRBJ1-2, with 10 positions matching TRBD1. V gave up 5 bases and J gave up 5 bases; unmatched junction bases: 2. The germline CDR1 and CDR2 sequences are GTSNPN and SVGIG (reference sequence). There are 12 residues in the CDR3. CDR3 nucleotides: TGTGCCTGGGGGGACAGGGGTTATGGCTACACCTTC. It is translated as CAWGDRGYGYTF.

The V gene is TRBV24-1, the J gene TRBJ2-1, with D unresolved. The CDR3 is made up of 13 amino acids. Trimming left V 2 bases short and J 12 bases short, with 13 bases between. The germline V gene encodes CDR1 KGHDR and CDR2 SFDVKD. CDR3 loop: CATSDSSVLVQFF. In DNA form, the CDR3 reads TGTGCCACCAGTGATTCCAGCGTCCTTGTGCAGTTCTTC.

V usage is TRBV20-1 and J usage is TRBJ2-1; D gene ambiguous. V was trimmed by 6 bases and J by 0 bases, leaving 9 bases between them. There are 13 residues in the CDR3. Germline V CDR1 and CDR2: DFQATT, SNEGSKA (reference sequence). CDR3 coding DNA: TGCAGTGCCTTCCTAAGCTCCTACAATGAGCAGTTCTTC. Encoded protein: CSAFLSSYNEQFF.

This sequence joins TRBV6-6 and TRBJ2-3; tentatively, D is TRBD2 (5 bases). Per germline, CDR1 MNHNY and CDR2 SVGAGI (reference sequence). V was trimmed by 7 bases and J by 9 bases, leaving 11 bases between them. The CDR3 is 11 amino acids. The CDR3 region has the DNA TGTGCCAGCATGGCCCGAGGGACGCAGTATTTT. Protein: CASMARGTQYF.

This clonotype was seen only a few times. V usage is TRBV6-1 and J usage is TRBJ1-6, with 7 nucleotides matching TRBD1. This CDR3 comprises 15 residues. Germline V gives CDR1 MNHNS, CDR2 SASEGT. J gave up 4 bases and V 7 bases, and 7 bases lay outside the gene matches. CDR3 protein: CASTTQGQYNSPLHF. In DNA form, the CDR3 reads TGTGCCAGCACTACACAGGGGCAATATAATTCACCCCTCCACTTT.